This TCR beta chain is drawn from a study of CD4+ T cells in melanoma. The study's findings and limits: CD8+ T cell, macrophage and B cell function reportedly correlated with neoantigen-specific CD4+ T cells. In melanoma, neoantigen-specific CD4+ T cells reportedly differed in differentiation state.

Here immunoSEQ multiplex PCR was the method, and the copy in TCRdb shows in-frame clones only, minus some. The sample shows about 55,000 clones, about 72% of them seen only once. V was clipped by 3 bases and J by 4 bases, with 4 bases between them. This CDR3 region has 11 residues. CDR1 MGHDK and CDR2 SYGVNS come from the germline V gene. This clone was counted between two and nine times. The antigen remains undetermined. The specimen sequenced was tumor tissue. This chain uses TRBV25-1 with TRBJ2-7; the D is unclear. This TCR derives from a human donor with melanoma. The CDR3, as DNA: TGTGCCAGCAGTGATCCGTACGAGCAGTACTTC. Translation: CASSDPYEQYF.